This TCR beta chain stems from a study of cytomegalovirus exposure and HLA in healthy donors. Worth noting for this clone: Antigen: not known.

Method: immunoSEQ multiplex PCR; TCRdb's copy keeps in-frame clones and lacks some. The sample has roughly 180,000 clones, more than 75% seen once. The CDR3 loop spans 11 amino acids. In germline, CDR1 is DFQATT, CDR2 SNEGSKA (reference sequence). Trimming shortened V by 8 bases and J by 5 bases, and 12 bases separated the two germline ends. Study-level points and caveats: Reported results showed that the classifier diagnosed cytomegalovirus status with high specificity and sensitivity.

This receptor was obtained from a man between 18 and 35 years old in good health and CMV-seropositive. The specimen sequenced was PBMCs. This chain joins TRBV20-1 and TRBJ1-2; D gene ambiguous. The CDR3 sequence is CSHYTGYGYTF. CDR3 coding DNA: TGCAGTCACTACACGGGGTATGGCTACACCTTC.